These T cell receptor beta chains were read from a single sample in a study of cytomegalovirus exposure and HLA in healthy donors. Only in-frame clones appear in the TCRdb table, and some are missing; sequencing was by immunoSEQ multiplex PCR. Altogether 90,000 to 110,000 clones are present, about nine tenths being singletons, with the ten largest covering roughly 2.2%. Sequenced: PBMCs. The receptors come from a woman aged 18-35 years in good health and CMV-seronegative. Both conserved end residues are part of each CDR3. D genes are given only for firm matches. Some rows have no size entry. The others give once, few or many, or a class for an expanded clone.

d_gene	j_gene	v_gene	abundance	len	CDR3aa	CDR3nt
NA	TRBJ1-5	TRBV2	once	14	CASSEGRGQQPQHF	TGTGCCAGCAGTGAAGGTAGGGGTCAGCAGCCCCAGCATTTT
NA	TRBJ1-2	TRBV7-2	NA	17	CASSSQIWGQSIYGYTF	TGTGCCAGCAGCTCTCAAATTTGGGGGCAGAGCATCTATGGCTACACCTTC
NA	TRBJ2-7	TRBV4-3	NA	16	CASSQDRGVRLYEQYF	TGCGCCAGCAGCCAAGATCGTGGAGTTAGGCTTTACGAGCAGTACTTC
NA	TRBJ2-2	TRBV5-4	once	13	CASSSDSGGELFF	TGTGCCAGCAGTTCAGACAGTGGCGGGGAGCTGTTTTTT
TRBD1	TRBJ1-5	TRBV9	NA	15	CASSPGQGVGQPQHF	TGTGCCAGCAGCCCAGGACAGGGCGTGGGTCAGCCCCAGCATTTT
TRBD2	TRBJ2-7	TRBV5-1	NA	15	CASSLGAGKSYEQYF	TGCGCCAGCAGCTTGGGAGCGGGAAAGTCCTACGAGCAGTACTTC
NA	TRBJ1-1	TRBV28	NA	11	CASSDGGTTFF	TGTGCCAGCAGTGATGGGGGCACGACTTTCTTT
TRBD1	TRBJ1-4	TRBV29-1	NA	13	CSVVETGRRKLFF	TGCAGCGTTGTCGAGACAGGGCGACGAAAACTGTTTTTT
NA	TRBJ2-5	TRBV7-2	NA	14	CASRPRRGVETQYF	TGTGCCAGCAGGCCTAGGAGGGGAGTAGAGACCCAGTACTTC
NA	TRBJ2-5	TRBV7-2	NA	14	CASSFQGGGETQYF	TGTGCCAGCAGCTTTCAAGGGGGGGGAGAGACCCAGTACTTC
NA	TRBJ2-4	TRBV27	NA	13	CASSLQAKNIQYF	TGTGCCAGCAGTTTACAAGCCAAAAACATTCAGTACTTC
TRBD1	TRBJ1-2	TRBV2	NA	15	CASSEVTGGVYGYTF	TGTGCCAGCAGTGAGGTGACAGGGGGCGTTTATGGCTACACCTTC
NA	TRBJ2-5	TRBV5-1	NA	16	CASSLSPQGWQETQYF	TGCGCCAGCAGCTTGTCCCCCCAGGGGTGGCAAGAGACCCAGTACTTC
TRBD2	TRBJ2-7	TRBV5-1	NA	15	CASSLVGGGSYEQYF	TGCGCCAGCAGCTTGGTCGGGGGAGGGTCTTACGAGCAGTACTTC
NA	TRBJ1-5	TRBV9	NA	13	CASSRTDNQPQHF	TGTGCCAGCAGTCGGACAGACAATCAGCCCCAGCATTTT
TRBD1	TRBJ1-2	TRBV9	NA	15	CASSVGDRDAYGYTF	TGTGCCAGCAGCGTAGGGGACAGGGACGCCTATGGCTACACCTTC
NA	TRBJ1-4	TRBV15	NA	16	CATSTNPGESVEKLFF	TGTGCCACCAGCACCAATCCAGGGGAAAGTGTTGAAAAACTGTTTTTT
TRBD2	TRBJ2-5	TRBV28	NA	17	CASSLWTSGVTQETQYF	TGTGCCAGCAGTTTATGGACTAGCGGCGTAACCCAAGAGACCCAGTACTTC
TRBD2	TRBJ2-7	TRBV27	NA	21	CASRRSPPGLASTLKYFEQYF	TGTGCCAGCAGGCGAAGCCCCCCGGGACTAGCAAGTACGTTGAAGTACTTCGAGCAGTACTTC
NA	TRBJ2-5	TRBV6-5	NA	14	CASSVYGGQETQYF	TGTGCCAGCAGTGTCTATGGAGGACAAGAGACCCAGTACTTC
NA	TRBJ1-1	TRBV7-2	NA	15	CASSPYPGVNTEAFF	TGTGCCAGCAGCCCCTACCCGGGGGTGAACACTGAAGCTTTCTTT
NA	TRBJ1-1	TRBV28	NA	14	CAHNSGTLNTEAFF	TGTGCGCACAACAGCGGGACATTGAACACTGAAGCTTTCTTT
NA	TRBJ1-2	TRBV25-1	NA	14	CASSEVRGGNGYTF	TGTGCCAGCAGCGAGGTTCGGGGGGGGAATGGCTACACCTTC
NA	TRBJ2-3	TRBV28	NA	12	CASSLLTKTQYF	TGTGCCAGCAGTTTGCTGACAAAGACGCAGTATTTT
NA	TRBJ2-5	TRBV7-9	NA	15	CASSLAGARKETQYF	TGTGCCAGCAGCTTAGCGGGAGCCCGGAAAGAGACCCAGTACTTC
NA	TRBJ2-4	TRBV7-2	NA	13	CASSLGTDTSWYF	TGTGCCAGCAGCTTAGGCACGGACACGTCCTGGTACTTC
NA	TRBJ1-4	TRBV28	NA	14	CASRERATYEKLFF	TGTGCCAGCCGCGAGCGGGCCACCTATGAAAAACTGTTTTTT
NA	TRBJ2-7	TRBV7-2	NA	12	CASSLGLAEQYF	TGTGCCAGCAGCTTAGGATTAGCAGAGCAGTACTTC
TRBD2	TRBJ2-3	TRBV7-2	NA	15	CASSLGSGRGDTQYF	TGTGCCAGCAGCTTAGGTAGCGGGAGAGGAGATACGCAGTATTTT
NA	TRBJ1-3	TRBV11-1	NA	15	CASSHEWRSGNTIYF	TGTGCCAGCAGTCACGAGTGGAGGTCTGGAAACACCATATATTTT
NA	TRBJ2-1	TRBV14	few	16	CASSQDPRTGYNEQFF	TGTGCCAGCAGCCAAGACCCCCGGACTGGCTACAATGAGCAGTTCTTC
NA	TRBJ1-5	TRBV28	NA	14	CASAPRMSNQPQHF	TGTGCCAGCGCTCCTAGGATGAGCAATCAGCCCCAGCATTTT
TRBD2	TRBJ2-7	TRBV27	NA	14	CASSRPTSMYEQYF	TGTGCCAGCAGTCGCCCGACTAGCATGTACGAGCAGTACTTC
TRBD1	TRBJ1-1	TRBV28	NA	14	CASSPPTGKAEAFF	TGTGCCAGCAGTCCCCCGACAGGGAAGGCTGAAGCTTTCTTT
TRBD1	TRBJ1-1	TRBV6-5	NA	14	CASSPDRGGTEAFF	TGTGCCAGCAGCCCGGACAGGGGAGGCACTGAAGCTTTCTTT
TRBD1	TRBJ2-7	TRBV13	NA	15	CASSFSTGDTYEQYF	TGTGCCAGCAGCTTCAGTACAGGGGATACATACGAGCAGTACTTC
NA	TRBJ2-6	TRBV28	NA	13	CASSQSGANVLTF	TGTGCCAGCAGCCAATCTGGGGCCAACGTCCTGACTTTC
NA	TRBJ2-2	TRBV19	NA	13	CATNRDLGGELFF	TGTGCCACCAACAGGGATTTGGGCGGGGAGCTGTTTTTT
NA	TRBJ2-1	TRBV7-9	NA	13	CASSSSGLNEQFF	TGTGCCAGCAGCTCCTCAGGCCTCAATGAGCAGTTCTTC
NA	TRBJ1-1	TRBV30	once	16	CAWSVGAVGGRTEAFF	TGTGCCTGGAGTGTAGGGGCAGTTGGGGGCAGGACTGAAGCTTTCTTT
NA	TRBJ2-1	TRBV28	NA	15	CASSPTTRGPSEQFF	TGTGCCAGCAGTCCGACGACTAGAGGTCCCAGTGAGCAGTTCTTC
NA	TRBJ2-7	TRBV7-2	NA	12	CASSLIAYEQYF	TGTGCCAGCAGCTTAATAGCCTACGAGCAGTACTTC
NA	TRBJ1-1	TRBV29-1	NA	13	CSVEGTGGTEAFF	TGCAGCGTTGAAGGGACGGGGGGCACTGAAGCTTTCTTT
NA	TRBJ2-2	TRBV7-2	NA	16	CASSSSAGTRSGELFF	TGTGCCAGCAGCTCCTCGGCGGGAACAAGGTCCGGGGAGCTGTTTTTT
NA	TRBJ1-1	TRBV27	NA	14	CASSSPVLNTEAFF	TGTGCCAGCAGTTCCCCAGTTTTGAACACTGAAGCTTTCTTT
NA	TRBJ1-1	TRBV27	NA	15	CASSLSADMNTEAFF	TGTGCCAGCAGTTTATCTGCAGATATGAACACTGAAGCTTTCTTT
NA	TRBJ2-2	TRBV6-5	NA	14	CASSQGLNTGELFF	TGTGCCAGCAGCCAGGGACTCAACACCGGGGAGCTGTTTTTT
NA	TRBJ1-4	TRBV15	NA	14	CATSSQGTNEKLFF	TGTGCCACCAGCAGTCAGGGGACCAATGAAAAACTGTTTTTT
NA	TRBJ2-2	TRBV13	NA	18	CASSLSGLFAGPTGELFF	TGTGCCAGCAGCTTATCGGGGTTATTCGCGGGGCCCACCGGGGAGCTGTTTTTT
TRBD1	TRBJ1-3	TRBV7-2	NA	14	CASKPDRDRDTIYF	TGTGCCAGTAAGCCGGACAGGGATCGCGACACCATATATTTT
TRBD1	TRBJ1-1	TRBV6-5	NA	14	CASSFKGARTEAFF	TGTGCCAGCAGTTTCAAGGGGGCGCGCACTGAAGCTTTCTTT
NA	TRBJ2-2	TRBV19	NA	12	CASSETWGELFF	TGTGCCAGTAGCGAAACATGGGGGGAGCTGTTTTTT
NA	TRBJ1-6	TRBV27	NA	14	CASSLEDYNSPLHF	TGTGCCAGCAGTTTAGAGGACTATAATTCACCCCTCCACTTT